Included here is one T cell receptor (beta chain) sequence, with context. TCR beta CDR3 regions were amplified from RNA transcripts. RT-PCR with HTBI primers came first, then second-round multiplex PCR. TCRdb re-called the multiplex PCR reads through MiXCR, storing one row per CDR3 protein. The sample holds just over 400,000 distinct CDR3 sequences, more than 20% seen once. V gave up 5 bases and J gave up 1 base, with 21 bases separating them. Germline V gene lookup returns CDR1 MNHEY and CDR2 SVGEGT. This CDR3 is 19 amino acids long. This sample was included in a study of Graves' ophthalmopathy and Graves' hyperthyroidism.

J is TRBJ2-6 and V is TRBV6-2 or TRBV6-3; D uncertain. The origin of this receptor is a woman younger than 35 with stable Graves' hyperthyroidism. Specimen: peripheral blood. CDR3 in DNA: TGTGCCAGCAGTCCCCGACCGCCGATTACAGCATCTGGGGCCAACGTCCTGACTTTC. Protein: CASSPRPPITASGANVLTF.